These 10 T cell receptor beta chains originate from one sample sequenced in a study of blood T cell repertoires in COVID-19. Clones were read by immunoSEQ multiplex PCR, and TCRdb kept only the in-frame ones, dropping some. The sample includes tens of thousands of clones, more than 85% seen only once; the top ten take under 2.5%. Sequencing used peripheral blood. The receptors originated from a man aged 55 to 69 with acute or convalescent COVID-19.

The chain has TRBV12-3 or TRBV12-4 and TRBJ1-2; the match to TRBD1 covers 8 bases. J gave up 8 bases and V 3 bases, and 5 bases lay outside the gene matches. The CDR3 contains 13 residues. CDR3: CASSFDRGGGYTF. The CDR3 DNA reads as TGTGCCAGCAGTTTCGACAGGGGAGGAGGCTACACCTTC.

The chain has TRBV4-1 and TRBJ1-5; D unresolved. The V gene's germline CDR1 is MGHRA and CDR2 YSYEKL. CDR3 length equals 13 residues. V gave up 1 base and J gave up 4 bases, with 5 bases separating them. The CDR3 coding sequence is TGCGCCAGCAGCCAAGGCAGAAATCAGCCCCAGCATTTT. This sequence encodes CASSQGRNQPQHF.

The gene calls are TRBV6-2 or TRBV6-3 and TRBJ1-4, with D uncertain. V gave up 4 bases and J gave up 8 bases, with 20 bases separating them. Germline values: CDR1 MNHEY, CDR2 SVGEGT. CDR3 length: 16 amino acids. The CDR3 here is CASSSPSRTPDEKLFF. The CDR3 DNA reads as TGTGCCAGCAGTTCCCCAAGTCGGACTCCTGACGAAAAACTGTTTTTT.

The rearrangement joins TRBV27 to TRBJ2-2, with 10 bases fitting TRBD2. The J segment lost 7 bases and the V segment lost 4 bases, leaving 12 bases of the junction unmatched. The germline V gene has CDR1 MNHEY and CDR2 SMNVEV (reference sequence). The CDR3 length is 17 residues. CDR3 nucleotides: TGTGCCAGCAGTTACCCACGCAGCGGGAGGGCGATCGGGGAGCTGTTTTTT. It is translated as CASSYPRSGRAIGELFF.

V gene TRBV6-5 combines with J gene TRBJ2-2, with D perhaps matching TRBD1 (5 bases). Trimming took 0 bases from V and 8 from J, leaving 13 bases between them. The CDR3 is made up of 15 amino acids. Germline V gives CDR1 MNHEY, CDR2 SVGAGI. DNA of the CDR3: TGTGCCAGCAGTTACTCAGGGGCAGGTCCGGGGGAGCTGTTTTTT. Protein product: CASSYSGAGPGELFF.

V usage is TRBV27 and J usage is TRBJ1-2, with a possible D match to TRBD1 (6 bases). V was cut by 6 bases and J by 4 bases, with 15 bases left in between. Germline V gives CDR1 MNHEY, CDR2 SMNVEV (reference sequence). The length of the CDR3 is 14 residues. CDR3 protein: CASRPTGTSYGYTF. Here the CDR3 DNA reads TGTGCCAGCAGACCTACCGGGACATCCTATGGCTACACCTTC.

The chain is built from TRBV15 and TRBJ1-3; 9 bases fit TRBD1. The V segment lost 0 bases and the J segment 8 bases; nucleotides outside the gene matches: 5. The V gene's germline CDR1 is LNHNV and CDR2 YYDKDF (reference sequence). CDR3 length: 15 residues. CDR3 DNA: TGTGCCACCAGCAGAGAGGACAGGGGCGAGTACACCATATATTTT. This sequence encodes CATSREDRGEYTIYF.

The chain employs TRBV19 and TRBJ1-2, with a tentative D call TRBD1 (6 bases). The ends were cut back, 8 bases at V and 3 bases at J, with 16 bases in the middle. Per germline, CDR1 LNHDA and CDR2 SQIVND (reference sequence). There are 14 residues in the CDR3. The DNA of the CDR3 is TGTGCCAGTGCTCCCCTGGGGGCGGACTATGGCTACACCTTC. Amino acids: CASAPLGADYGYTF. The whole variable domain, filled in from reference TRBV19 and TRBJ1-2, reads DGGITQSPKYLFRKEGQNVTLSCEQNLNHDAMYWYRQDPGQGLRLIYYSQIVNDFQKGDIAEGYSVSREKKESFPLTVTSAQKNPTAFYLCASAPLGADYGYTFGSGTRLTVV.

J is TRBJ2-1 and V is TRBV3-1 (or the pseudogene TRBV3-2); D is ambiguous. The germline CDR1 and CDR2 sequences are LGHDT and YNNKEL (reference sequence). V was cut by 3 bases and J by 12 bases, with 9 bases left in between. The CDR3 is 11 residues long. The CDR3 DNA sequence: TGTGCCAGCAGCCAGTCCTCTTGGCAGTTCTTC. This sequence encodes CASSQSSWQFF.

The chain joins TRBV19 to TRBJ1-1, with TRBD1 matching over 8 bases. This CDR3 spans 14 amino acids. V shed 5 bases and J 5 bases; nucleotides not matched to a gene: 7. CDR1 is LNHDA, CDR2 SQIVND, per germline (reference sequence). The CDR3 region has the DNA TGTGCCAGTAGTCAAACAGGGGGTAATACTGAAGCTTTCTTT. Protein product: CASSQTGGNTEAFF.